A single sample is the source of the 5 T cell receptor beta chains below, sequenced in a study of vaccination effects on CD4 cells after COVID-19. Libraries were prepared by immunoSEQ multiplex PCR; TCRdb keeps only in-frame clonotypes and omits some of them. The sample includes 50,000 to 70,000 clones, approximately 79% of them seen just once. No antigen is known for these receptors. Culture lasted roughly eleven days before CD4+ T cell isolation. All study participants received two doses of BNT162b2 or mRNA-1273 vaccine. The sequences come from CD4+ T cells from PBMCs cultured without peptide, collected after COVID-19 vaccination. Every receptor here comes from a human donor who received a COVID-19 vaccine.

V is TRBV6-1 and J is TRBJ2-2; 7 nucleotides match TRBD1. The CDR3 consists of 13 residues. Germline trimming cut 2 bases from V and 6 bases from J; bases unmatched to any gene: 0. Germline V gene data show CDR1 as MNHNS and CDR2 as SASEGT. The CDR3 region has the DNA TGTGCCAGCAGTGAACAGGGGGCCGGGGAGCTGTTTTTT. Its translation: CASSEQGAGELFF.

The DNA for the CDR3 is TGCAGCGTTGATTCTCGGGGCGACTATGGCTACACCTTC. This gives the protein CSVDSRGDYGYTF. This rearrangement joins TRBV29-1 to TRBJ1-2; possible D gene TRBD1, 5 bases. Germline CDR1 is SQVTM and CDR2 is ANQGSEA. The ends were cut back, 3 bases at V and 3 bases at J, with 11 bases in the middle. The CDR3 has 13 residues.

The V call is TRBV19, the J call TRBJ1-1; TRBD1 matches 7 bases. The CDR3 consists of 17 residues. J lost 0 bases, V lost 5 bases, and 12 bases had no gene match. Germline loops: CDR1 LNHDA, CDR2 SQIVND (reference sequence). The CDR3 nucleotides are TGTGCCAGTAGTCGTATTCCGGGACAGATAATGAACACTGAAGCTTTCTTT. Amino acids: CASSRIPGQIMNTEAFF.

This clone turned up a few times. This sequence joins TRBV30 and TRBJ2-2, with 8 bases aligning to TRBD2. Germline V gene data show CDR1 as GTSNPN and CDR2 as SVGIG (reference sequence). Trimming removed 7 bases from V and 2 bases from J; junction bases left unmatched: 6. CDR3 size: 14 residues. CDR3 DNA: TGTGCCTCGGGGGGGGCACACAACACCGGGGAGCTGTTTTTT. It codes for CASGGAHNTGELFF.

The V call is TRBV19, the J call TRBJ2-6, with D uncertain. Germline CDR1 and CDR2: LNHDA and SQIVND (reference sequence). Trimming left V 2 bases short and J 0 bases short, with 5 bases between. The CDR3 consists of 15 residues. CDR3 loop: CASSIPSSGANVLTF. For the CDR3, the DNA is TGTGCCAGTAGTATACCCTCCTCTGGGGCCAACGTCCTGACTTTC. The complete variable domain, with remaining parts taken from reference TRBV19 and TRBJ2-6, reads DGGITQSPKYLFRKEGQNVTLSCEQNLNHDAMYWYRQDPGQGLRLIYYSQIVNDFQKGDIAEGYSVSREKKESFPLTVTSAQKNPTAFYLCASSIPSSGANVLTFGAGSRLTVL.